There are a few counts of the clone carrying this T cell receptor beta chain. Libraries were prepared by immunoSEQ multiplex PCR; TCRdb keeps only in-frame clonotypes and omits some of them. Of 320,000 or so clones listed, roughly 84% are singletons. This specimen belongs to a study of blood T cell repertoires in COVID-19. For the study at large: Samples taken during acute and convalescent COVID-19 were collected in the United States, Italy and Spain. PBMCs, B-cell-depleted T cells, or T cells provided the cDNA or gDNA that made up the material.

V lost 2 bases to trimming and J lost 5 bases, with 10 bases between them. Germline V lookup: CDR1 SNHLY, CDR2 FYNNEI. The CDR3 has 14 amino acids. Cohorts were based on clinical histories the participants reported. The sequence came from a woman in her twenties or thirties who had recovered from COVID-19. This chain connects TRBV2 to TRBJ1-5, with D possibly being TRBD1 (6 bases). Sequences were obtained from PBMCs or T cells enriched from blood (not recorded which). CDR3 nucleotides: TGTGCCAGCAGTGAATGGACAGTGTATCAGCCCCAGCATTTT. This codes for CASSEWTVYQPQHF.